This TCR beta chain was identified in a study of T-cell memory formation after mild COVID-19. The overall study: For the most part, TCR clusters were specific to one donor. Findings and caveats of the study: Later expanders leaned CD4+, whereas clones that contracted between day 15 and 85 were balanced CD4/CD8. Certain responding clones were present in pre-infection memory, suggesting participation of cross-reactive memory.

This clonotype has only a few counts. The target antigen is unknown. With constant-segment primers, 5'RACE yielded cDNA libraries of TCR alpha and TCR beta that carried sample barcodes and UMIs. Each CDR3 protein gets one entry after TCRdb re-called the 5' RACE reads with MiXCR. The data contain a few hundred thousand distinct CDR3 sequences, about 20% of them singletons. The CDR3 is 14 amino acids. V lost 5 bases, J lost 3 bases, and 6 bases stayed unmatched. Germline lookup yields CDR1 DFQATT and CDR2 SNEGSKA (reference sequence). The TCR originated in a man in his late teens or twenties who had mild COVID-19 (a few samples of this study predate the infection). Cell type and time point are not known. V and J are TRBV20-1 and TRBJ2-7; TRBD1 aligns across 11 bases. Sequences were obtained from PBMCs or a T cell subset sorted from them (not recorded which). The CDR3 DNA is TGCAGTGCTGCGGGACAGGGGGGCTTCTACGAGCAGTACTTC. This encodes CSAAGQGGFYEQYF.